This T cell receptor (beta chain) was retrieved from a study of OX40 agonist ivuxolimab in advanced cancers. Study as a whole: Each dose-escalation patient presented with hepatocellular carcinoma, melanoma, renal cell or head and neck cancer. Study observations and caveats: Dosing at 0.1 to 3.0 mg/kg was accompanied by clonal expansion of CD4+ and CD8+ blood T cells by week 6.

Assay: immunoSEQ multiplex PCR; the TCRdb copy retains only in-frame clones and omits some. The repertoire holds 9,000 to 10,000 clones, with more than 80% as singletons. Any history of autoimmune disease or systemic immunosuppression disqualified patients. About this clone: Its antigen is not identified.

This clonotype originated in an adult with an advanced solid tumor such as melanoma, head and neck, liver or kidney cancer. The specimen comprised CD4+ or CD8+ T cells sorted from blood, sampled in a trial of the OX40 agonist ivuxolimab.

CDR3 DNA: TGTGCCAGCAGTTTCGAGGACGGGGCCCAGTACTTC. It codes for CASSFEDGAQYF. The J gene is TRBJ2-5, the V gene TRBV28; the D gene is possibly TRBD2 (5 bases). This CDR3 is 12 amino acids long. The V and J ends lost 3 bases and 9 bases respectively, with 11 bases between them. Germline CDR1 reads MDHEN; CDR2 reads SYDVKM.